The 6 T cell receptor beta chains given below trace back to one sample, sequenced in a study of OX40 agonist ivuxolimab in advanced cancers. The data were produced by immunoSEQ multiplex PCR, yet TCRdb's version contains in-frame clones alone and is incomplete. The repertoire holds fewer than 12,000 clones, with roughly 78% as singletons. The sequencing here drew on CD4+ or CD8+ T cells sorted from blood, taken in a trial of the OX40 agonist ivuxolimab. The receptors derive from an adult with an advanced solid tumor such as melanoma, head and neck, liver or kidney cancer.

The J gene is TRBJ1-6, the V gene TRBV28; D is possibly TRBD1 (5 bases). The V gene's germline CDR1 is MDHEN and CDR2 SYDVKM. This CDR3 contains 18 residues. V was trimmed by 3 bases and J by 0 bases, leaving 15 bases between them. CDR3 residues: CASSFPIKTDSYNSPLHF. The CDR3 coding sequence is TGTGCCAGCAGTTTCCCTATCAAGACAGACTCCTATAATTCACCCCTCCACTTT.

The chain employs TRBV28 and TRBJ2-7; TRBD1 agrees at 9 bases. The CDR3 loop spans 12 amino acids. The germline gives CDR1 MDHEN, CDR2 SYDVKM. Trimming removed 5 bases from V and 6 bases from J; junction bases left unmatched: 2. The CDR3 reads CASSTGGGEQYF. The CDR3 DNA follows: TGTGCCAGCAGTACAGGGGGCGGCGAGCAGTACTTC.

The rearrangement joins TRBV27 to TRBJ2-7; D is undetermined. Germline V lookup: CDR1 MNHEY, CDR2 SMNVEV (reference sequence). This CDR3 comprises 15 residues. The ends were cut back, 2 bases at V and 2 bases at J, with 13 bases in the middle. For the CDR3, the DNA is TGTGCCAGCAGTTTACGGGCAGGCCCTCCCTACGAGCAGTACTTC. Its protein is CASSLRAGPPYEQYF.

V is TRBV27 and J is TRBJ2-5, with no clear D. V shed 5 bases and J shed 4 bases, with 14 bases lying between them. Germline V gene data show CDR1 as MNHEY and CDR2 as SMNVEV (reference sequence). The CDR3 spans 14 residues. CDR3 nucleotides: TGTGCCAGCAGTATGCGACCCGTATCAGAGACCCAGTACTTC. Translation gives CASSMRPVSETQYF.

This sequence joins TRBV27 and TRBJ2-7; possibly TRBD1 or TRBD2 for D (5 bases each). Germline-derived CDR1 and CDR2 are MNHEY and SMNVEV (reference sequence). This CDR3 has 14 amino acids. Trimming stripped 5 bases from V and 1 base from J, with 12 bases between. CDR3 sequence (DNA): TGTGCCAGCAGTCTCCGGGACCAGTCCTACGAGCAGTACTTC. This gives the protein CASSLRDQSYEQYF.

This sequence joins TRBV9 and TRBJ2-2, with unresolved D. The germline gives CDR1 SGDLS, CDR2 YYNGEE. The CDR3 contains 13 residues. Trimming left V 2 bases short and J 6 bases short, with 8 bases between. CDR3 residues: CASSVEISGELFF. The CDR3 DNA sequence: TGTGCCAGCAGCGTTGAAATATCCGGGGAGCTGTTTTTT. The full variable domain, rest sourced from reference TRBV9 and TRBJ2-2, is DSGVTQTPKHLITATGQRVTLRCSPRSGDLSVYWYQQSLDQGLQFLIQYYNGEERAKGNILERFSAQQFPDLHSELNLSSLELGDSALYFCASSVEISGELFFGEGSRLTVL.